This TCR beta chain was obtained from a study of blood T cell repertoires in COVID-19. Whole-study context: The cDNA or gDNA used as material had been derived from T cells, B-cell-depleted T cells, or PBMCs.

TCRdb's table, derived via immunoSEQ multiplex PCR, lists solely in-frame clones and lacks some. The table shows about 86,000 clones, with 87% occurring only once. The sequenced sample consisted of peripheral blood. This TCR was recovered from a human donor in a cohort sampled during active COVID-19.

This CDR3 is CASSRSGGVSETQYF. CDR3 in DNA: TGTGCCAGCAGCCGTAGCGGGGGAGTAAGTGAGACCCAGTACTTC. The chain couples TRBV7-6 to TRBJ2-5; TRBD2 agrees at 9 bases. Losses at the gene ends were 5 bases for V and 5 bases for J; bases not matched to a gene: 9. Germline CDR1 is SGHVS and CDR2 is FNYEAQ. This CDR3 comprises 15 residues.